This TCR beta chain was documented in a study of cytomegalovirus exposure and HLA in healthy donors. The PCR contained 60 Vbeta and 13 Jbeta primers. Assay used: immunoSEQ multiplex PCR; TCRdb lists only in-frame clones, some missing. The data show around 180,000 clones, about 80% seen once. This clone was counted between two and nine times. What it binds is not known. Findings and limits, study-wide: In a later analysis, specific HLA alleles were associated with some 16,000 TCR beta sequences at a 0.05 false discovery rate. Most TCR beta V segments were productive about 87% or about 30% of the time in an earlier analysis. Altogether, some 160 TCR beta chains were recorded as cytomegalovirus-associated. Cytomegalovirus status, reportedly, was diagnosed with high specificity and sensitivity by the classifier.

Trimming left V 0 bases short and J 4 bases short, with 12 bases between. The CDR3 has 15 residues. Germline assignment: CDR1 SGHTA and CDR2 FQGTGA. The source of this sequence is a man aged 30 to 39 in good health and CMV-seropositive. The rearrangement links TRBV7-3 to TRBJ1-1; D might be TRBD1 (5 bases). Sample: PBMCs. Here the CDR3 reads CASSLTGGSATEAFF. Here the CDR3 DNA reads TGTGCCAGCAGCTTAACTGGGGGGTCGGCCACTGAAGCTTTCTTT.